The present TCR beta chain was sequenced within a study of vaccination and CD4 T cells after COVID-19. Study summary: Post-COVID draws followed diagnosis by a median roughly 100 days (range 35 to 161).

As for this clonotype: Its antigen remains unidentified.

CDR3 size: 14 residues. V was trimmed by 4 bases and J by 8 bases, leaving 17 bases between them. CDR1 SGHTA and CDR2 FQGNSA come from the germline V gene. Documented time point: late sampling 161 to 241 days after vaccination in a few convalescent patients. Documented treatment: approximately 10-day PBMC culture with coronavirus spike peptide pools or control peptides (ViraFEST assay). Scientists ran DNA taken from cultured CD4+ T cells through the Oncomine TCR Beta short-read assay for sequencing. TCRdb re-called the PCR reads through MiXCR, storing one row per CDR3 protein. The sample records roughly 28,000 distinct CDR3 sequences, 40% to 45% being singletons.

This receptor was taken from a human donor who had recovered from COVID-19. This material consisted of CD4+ T cells from blood, cultured in vitro, taken about 7 months after SARS-CoV-2 vaccination. This chain connects TRBV7-2 to TRBJ1-2; maybe TRBD1 (5 bases). CDR3: CASSSFRAGEGYTF. The CDR3 DNA reads as TGTGCCAGCAGCTCATTCAGGGCGGGGGAGGGCTACACCTTC.